The following is a T cell receptor beta chain sequence with its context. These data come from a study of blood T cell repertoires in COVID-19. Turning to the study itself: The samples span acute and convalescent COVID-19 from the United States, Italy and Spain. T cells, B-cell-depleted T cells, or PBMCs supplied cDNA or gDNA.

The CDR3 sequence is 16 residues long. Germline assignment: CDR1 SGHRS and CDR2 YFSETQ. Deletions cut 0 bases from V and 6 bases from J, with 17 bases between. Methods used by the authors: For nucleated cells, counts were estimated from reference gene primer amplification. Sequencing used immunoSEQ multiplex PCR; TCRdb keeps in-frame clones, though not all of them. Clone size and the V and J calls come from that table; the DNA yielded D and trimming. The sample yields about 50,000 clones, 65% to 85% seen once. This sequence originates from a man between 40 and 49 years old with acute or convalescent COVID-19. Sequencing input: peripheral blood. The rearrangement uses TRBV5-1 and TRBJ2-3; no clear D gene. The CDR3 sequence: CASSLAKSSGTDTQYF. DNA of the CDR3: TGCGCCAGCAGCTTGGCCAAAAGCTCGGGTACCGATACGCAGTATTTT.